This T cell receptor (beta chain) was sequenced during a study of CD8 T cells in ankylosing spondylitis. Researchers built TCR beta libraries using quantitative 5'-RACE with molecular barcodes. TCRdb re-called the 5' RACE reads through MiXCR, storing one row per CDR3 protein. Altogether some 30,000 distinct CDR3 sequences are present, more than 5.5% being singletons, with the ten largest covering about 11%. This CDR3 contains 13 residues. With V trimmed by 6 bases and J by 6 bases, 3 bases remained unmatched. In its sample, this clonotype was seen many times. This sequence originates from a male donor with ankylosing spondylitis or in good health (not recorded which). The rearrangement joins TRBV12-3 or TRBV12-4 to TRBJ1-5; 9 bases fit TRBD1. The sequenced sample consisted of blood, either unsorted or a sorted T cell fraction (not recorded which). CDR3 coding DNA: TGTGCCAGCAGACAGGGGGCTCTTCAGCCCCAGCATTTT. The encoded protein is CASRQGALQPQHF.